This TCR beta chain is from a study of blood T cell repertoires in COVID-19. For the study at large: Whether acute or convalescent, the COVID-19 samples came from the United States, Italy and Spain. In each case, the material was cDNA or gDNA derived from T cells, B-cell-depleted T cells, or PBMCs.

This CDR3 comprises 16 residues. The V end lost 4 bases, the J end lost 1 base, and 16 bases lay between the germline ends. Germline V gene data show CDR1 as MNHEY and CDR2 as SVGAGI. In the original workflow: The assay estimated nucleated cells by amplifying reference gene primers. TCRdb's copy holds only in-frame clones and misses some; the assay was immunoSEQ multiplex PCR. That table furnishes V, J and clone size, whereas the DNA furnished D and trimming. The sample lists more than 200,000 clones, around 83% occurring once. The source of this sequence is a woman between 45 and 65 years old with acute or convalescent COVID-19. V and J are TRBV6-5 and TRBJ1-1, with D possibly being TRBD1 (6 bases). Sequences were obtained from peripheral blood. The CDR3: CASSLWLGGRNTEAFF. The CDR3 coding sequence is TGTGCCAGCAGTTTATGGTTGGGGGGGCGGAACACTGAAGCTTTCTTT.